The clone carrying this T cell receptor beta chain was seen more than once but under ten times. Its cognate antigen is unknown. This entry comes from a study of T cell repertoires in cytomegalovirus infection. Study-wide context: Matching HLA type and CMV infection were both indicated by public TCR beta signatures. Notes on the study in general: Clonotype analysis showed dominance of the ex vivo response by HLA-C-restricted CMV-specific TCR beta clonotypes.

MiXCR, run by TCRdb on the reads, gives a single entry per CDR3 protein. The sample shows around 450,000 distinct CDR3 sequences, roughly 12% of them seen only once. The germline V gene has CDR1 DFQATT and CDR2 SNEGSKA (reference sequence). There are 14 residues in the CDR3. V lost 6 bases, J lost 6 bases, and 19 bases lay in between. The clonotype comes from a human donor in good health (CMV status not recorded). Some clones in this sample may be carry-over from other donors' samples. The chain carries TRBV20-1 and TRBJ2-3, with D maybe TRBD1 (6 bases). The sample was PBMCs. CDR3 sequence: CSAEAGALSDTQYF. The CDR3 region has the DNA TGCAGTGCGGAGGCAGGGGCCCTCTCGGATACGCAGTATTTT.